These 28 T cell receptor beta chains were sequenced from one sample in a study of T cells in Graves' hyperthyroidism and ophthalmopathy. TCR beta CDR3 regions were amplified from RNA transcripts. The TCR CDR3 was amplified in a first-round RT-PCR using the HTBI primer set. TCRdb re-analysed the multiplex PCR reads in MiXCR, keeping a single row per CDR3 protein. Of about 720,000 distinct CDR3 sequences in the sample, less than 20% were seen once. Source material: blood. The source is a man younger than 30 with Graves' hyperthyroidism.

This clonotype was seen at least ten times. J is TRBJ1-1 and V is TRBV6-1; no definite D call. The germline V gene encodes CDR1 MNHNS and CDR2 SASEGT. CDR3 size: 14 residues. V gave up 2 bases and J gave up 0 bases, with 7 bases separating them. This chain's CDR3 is CASSEIYLNTEAFF. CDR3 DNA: TGTGCCAGCAGTGAAATCTATTTGAACACTGAAGCTTTCTTT.

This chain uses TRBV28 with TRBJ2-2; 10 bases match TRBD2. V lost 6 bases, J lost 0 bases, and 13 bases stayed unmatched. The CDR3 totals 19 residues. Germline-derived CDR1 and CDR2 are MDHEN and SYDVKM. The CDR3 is CASRPPSGGWHTNTGELFF. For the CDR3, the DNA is TGTGCCAGCAGACCCCCTAGCGGGGGTTGGCACACGAACACCGGGGAGCTGTTTTTT.

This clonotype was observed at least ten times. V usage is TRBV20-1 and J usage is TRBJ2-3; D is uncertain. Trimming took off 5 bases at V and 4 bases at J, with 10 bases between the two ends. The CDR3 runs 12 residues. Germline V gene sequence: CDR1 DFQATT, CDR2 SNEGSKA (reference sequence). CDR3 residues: CSALSTPDTQYF. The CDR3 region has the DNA TGCAGTGCTCTCTCTACCCCAGATACGCAGTATTTT.

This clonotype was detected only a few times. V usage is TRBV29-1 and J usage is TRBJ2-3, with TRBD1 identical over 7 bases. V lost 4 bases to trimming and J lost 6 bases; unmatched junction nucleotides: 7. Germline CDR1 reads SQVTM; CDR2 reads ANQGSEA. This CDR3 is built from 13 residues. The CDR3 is CSVVKGASDTQYF. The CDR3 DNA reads TGCAGCGTTGTGAAGGGGGCTTCGGATACGCAGTATTTT.

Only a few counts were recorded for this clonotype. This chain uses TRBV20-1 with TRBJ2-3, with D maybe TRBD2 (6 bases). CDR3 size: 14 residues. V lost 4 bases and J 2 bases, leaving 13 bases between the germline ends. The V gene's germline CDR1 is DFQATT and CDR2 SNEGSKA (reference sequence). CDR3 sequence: CSATNWGDTDTQYF. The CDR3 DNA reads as TGCAGTGCTACCAATTGGGGGGACACAGATACGCAGTATTTT.

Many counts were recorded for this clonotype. CDR3: CASSFTGQGWTSGRYNEQFF. The CDR3 DNA follows: TGTGCCAGCAGTTTTACCGGACAGGGATGGACTAGCGGGAGATACAATGAGCAGTTCTTC. J is TRBJ2-1 and V is TRBV27; 13 positions agree with TRBD2. The CDR3 spans 20 residues. J gave up 4 bases and V 3 bases, and 15 bases lay outside the gene matches. Germline CDR1 is MNHEY and CDR2 is SMNVEV (reference sequence).

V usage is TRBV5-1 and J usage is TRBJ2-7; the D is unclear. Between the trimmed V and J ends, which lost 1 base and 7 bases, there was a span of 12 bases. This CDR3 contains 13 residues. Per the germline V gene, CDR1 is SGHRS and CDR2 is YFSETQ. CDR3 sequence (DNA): TGCGCCAGCAGCTTGAGTACCCTGGGGGAGCAGTACTTC. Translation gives CASSLSTLGEQYF.

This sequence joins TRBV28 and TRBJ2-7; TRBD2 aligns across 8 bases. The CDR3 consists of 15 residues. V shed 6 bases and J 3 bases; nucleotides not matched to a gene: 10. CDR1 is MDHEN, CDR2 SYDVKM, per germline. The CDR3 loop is CASSTSGSGSYEQYF. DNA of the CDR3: TGTGCCAGCAGCACATCAGGGAGCGGGAGCTACGAGCAGTACTTC.

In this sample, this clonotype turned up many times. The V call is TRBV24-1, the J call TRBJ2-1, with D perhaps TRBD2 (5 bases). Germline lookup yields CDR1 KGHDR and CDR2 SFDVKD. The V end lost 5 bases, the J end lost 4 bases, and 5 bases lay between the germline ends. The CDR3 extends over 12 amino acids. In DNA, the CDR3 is TGTGCCACCAGTGGCGGGTACAATGAGCAGTTCTTC. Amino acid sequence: CATSGGYNEQFF.

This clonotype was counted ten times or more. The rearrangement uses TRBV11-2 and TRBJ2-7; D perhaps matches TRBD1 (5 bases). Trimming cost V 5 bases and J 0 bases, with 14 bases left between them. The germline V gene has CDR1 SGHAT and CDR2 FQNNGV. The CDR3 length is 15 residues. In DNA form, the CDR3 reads TGTGCCAGCAGCCTACAGGCAGGGAACTCCTACGAGCAGTACTTC. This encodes CASSLQAGNSYEQYF.

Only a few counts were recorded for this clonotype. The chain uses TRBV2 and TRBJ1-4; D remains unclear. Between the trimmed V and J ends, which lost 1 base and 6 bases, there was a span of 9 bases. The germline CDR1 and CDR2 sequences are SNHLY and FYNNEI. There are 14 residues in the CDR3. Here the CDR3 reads CASSEGRLYEKLFF. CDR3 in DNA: TGTGCCAGCAGTGAAGGGCGGTTGTATGAAAAACTGTTTTTT.

CDR3 coding DNA: TGTGCCAGCAGCGAAGGGGGGCGGGGTTACACAGATACGCAGTATTTT. It translates to CASSEGGRGYTDTQYF. V gene TRBV7-3 combines with J gene TRBJ2-3, with D perhaps assigned TRBD1 or TRBD2 (6 bases each). V was pared by 5 bases and J by 2 bases, with 17 bases between. The CDR3 sequence is 16 residues long. CDR1 and CDR2 (germline): SGHTA, FQGTGA.

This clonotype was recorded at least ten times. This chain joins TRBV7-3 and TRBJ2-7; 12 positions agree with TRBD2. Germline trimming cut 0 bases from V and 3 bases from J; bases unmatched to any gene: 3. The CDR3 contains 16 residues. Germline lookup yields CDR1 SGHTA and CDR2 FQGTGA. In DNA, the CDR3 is TGTGCCAGCAGCTTAACCCCGACTAGCGGGAGCTACGAGCAGTACTTC. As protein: CASSLTPTSGSYEQYF.

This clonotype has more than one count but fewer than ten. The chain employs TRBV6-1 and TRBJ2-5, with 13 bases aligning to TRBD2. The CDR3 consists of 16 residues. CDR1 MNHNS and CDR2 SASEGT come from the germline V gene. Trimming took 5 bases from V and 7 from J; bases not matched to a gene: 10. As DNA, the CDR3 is TGTGCCAGCAGTTCCCCGGGACTAGCGGGATCGGGGACCCAGTACTTC. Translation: CASSSPGLAGSGTQYF.

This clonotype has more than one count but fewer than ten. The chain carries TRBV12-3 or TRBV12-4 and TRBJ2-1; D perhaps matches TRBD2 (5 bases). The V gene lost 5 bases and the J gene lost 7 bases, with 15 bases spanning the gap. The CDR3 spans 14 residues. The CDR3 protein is CASSPGILKNEQFF. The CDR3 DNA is TGTGCCAGCAGTCCCGGGATCCTAAAGAATGAGCAGTTCTTC.

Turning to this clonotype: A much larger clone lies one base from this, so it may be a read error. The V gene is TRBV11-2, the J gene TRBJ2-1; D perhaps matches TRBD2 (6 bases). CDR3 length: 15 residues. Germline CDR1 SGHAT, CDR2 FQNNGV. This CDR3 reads CASGHRDAGYNGQFF. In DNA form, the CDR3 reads TGTGCCAGCGGACACCGGGACGCGGGGTACAATGGGCAGTTCTTC.

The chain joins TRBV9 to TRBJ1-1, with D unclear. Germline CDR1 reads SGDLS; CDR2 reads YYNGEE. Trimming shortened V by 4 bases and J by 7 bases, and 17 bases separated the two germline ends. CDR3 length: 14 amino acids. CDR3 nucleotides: TGTGCCAGCAGCCCGAAGGCCACTACAATTGAAGCTTTCTTT. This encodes CASSPKATTIEAFF.

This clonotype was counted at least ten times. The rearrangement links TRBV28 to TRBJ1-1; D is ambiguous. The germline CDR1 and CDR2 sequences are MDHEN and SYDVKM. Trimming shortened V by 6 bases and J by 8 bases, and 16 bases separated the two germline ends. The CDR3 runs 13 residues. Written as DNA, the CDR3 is TGTGCCAGCAGCTACCAAATAGAGCAGGAAGCTTTCTTT. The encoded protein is CASSYQIEQEAFF.

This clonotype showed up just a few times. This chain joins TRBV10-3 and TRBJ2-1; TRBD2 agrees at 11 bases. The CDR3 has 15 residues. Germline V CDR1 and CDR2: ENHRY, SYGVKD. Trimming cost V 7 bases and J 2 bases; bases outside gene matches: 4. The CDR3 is CAITGTSGTYNEQFF. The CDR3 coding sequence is TGTGCCATCACCGGGACTAGCGGAACCTACAATGAGCAGTTCTTC.

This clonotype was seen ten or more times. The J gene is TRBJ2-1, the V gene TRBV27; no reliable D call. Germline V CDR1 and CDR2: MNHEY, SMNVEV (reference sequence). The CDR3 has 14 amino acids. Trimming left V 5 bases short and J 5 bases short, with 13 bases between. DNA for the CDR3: TGTGCCAGCAGTGCATCCCGACCTAACAATGAGCAGTTCTTC. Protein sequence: CASSASRPNNEQFF.

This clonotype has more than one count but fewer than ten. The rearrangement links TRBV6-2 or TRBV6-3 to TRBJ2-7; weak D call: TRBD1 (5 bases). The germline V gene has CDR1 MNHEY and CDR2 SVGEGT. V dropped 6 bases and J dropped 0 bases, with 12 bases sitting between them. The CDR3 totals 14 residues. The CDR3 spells CASRPQGPSYEQYF. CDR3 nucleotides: TGTGCCAGCAGGCCCCAGGGCCCCTCCTACGAGCAGTACTTC.

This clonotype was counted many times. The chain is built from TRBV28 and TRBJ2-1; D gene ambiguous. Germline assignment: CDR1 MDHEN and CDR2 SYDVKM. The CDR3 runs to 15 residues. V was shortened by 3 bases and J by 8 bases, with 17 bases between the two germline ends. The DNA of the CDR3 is TGTGCCAGCAGTTTTACTATAGCTGGATTCCATGAGCAGTTCTTC. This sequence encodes CASSFTIAGFHEQFF.

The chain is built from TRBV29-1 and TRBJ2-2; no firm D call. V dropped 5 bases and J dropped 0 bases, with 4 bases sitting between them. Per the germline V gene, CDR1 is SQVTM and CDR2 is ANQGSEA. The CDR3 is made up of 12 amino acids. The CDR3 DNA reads TGCAGCGTTTTATCGAACACCGGGGAGCTGTTTTTT. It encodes CSVLSNTGELFF.

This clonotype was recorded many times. The CDR3 here is CASSPRDGPYEQYF. CDR3 bases: TGTGCCAGCAGCCCCCGGGACGGCCCCTACGAGCAGTACTTC. The chain combines TRBV7-2 with TRBJ2-7; D possibly matches TRBD1 or TRBD2 (5 bases each). The germline CDR1 and CDR2 sequences are SGHTA and FQGNSA. V lost 5 bases to trimming and J lost 2 bases, with 13 bases between them. The length of the CDR3 is 14 residues.

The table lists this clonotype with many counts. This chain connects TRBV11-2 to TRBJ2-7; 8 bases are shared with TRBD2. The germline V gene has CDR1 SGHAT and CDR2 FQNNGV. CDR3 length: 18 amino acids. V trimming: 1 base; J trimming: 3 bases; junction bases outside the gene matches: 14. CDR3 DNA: TGTGCCAGCAGCTTAGGGACTAGCACGTCGCGGGCCATCTACGAGCAGTACTTC. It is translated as CASSLGTSTSRAIYEQYF.

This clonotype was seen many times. The CDR3 DNA reads TGTGCCAGCAGCAATACAGGCTATGGCTACACCTTC. Translated, it gives CASSNTGYGYTF. The gene calls are TRBV12-3 or TRBV12-4 and TRBJ1-2, with D maybe TRBD1 (5 bases). The CDR3 contains 12 residues. V lost 6 bases to trimming and J lost 4 bases, with 9 bases between them.

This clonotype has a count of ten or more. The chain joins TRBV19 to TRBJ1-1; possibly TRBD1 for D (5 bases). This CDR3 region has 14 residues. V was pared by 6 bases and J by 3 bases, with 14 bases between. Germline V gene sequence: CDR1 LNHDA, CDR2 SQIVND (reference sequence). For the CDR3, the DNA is TGTGCCAGTAGATCCATCCCGGGGCACACTGAAGCTTTCTTT. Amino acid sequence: CASRSIPGHTEAFF. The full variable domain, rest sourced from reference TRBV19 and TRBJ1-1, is DGGITQSPKYLFRKEGQNVTLSCEQNLNHDAMYWYRQDPGQGLRLIYYSQIVNDFQKGDIAEGYSVSREKKESFPLTVTSAQKNPTAFYLCASRSIPGHTEAFFGQGTRLTVV.

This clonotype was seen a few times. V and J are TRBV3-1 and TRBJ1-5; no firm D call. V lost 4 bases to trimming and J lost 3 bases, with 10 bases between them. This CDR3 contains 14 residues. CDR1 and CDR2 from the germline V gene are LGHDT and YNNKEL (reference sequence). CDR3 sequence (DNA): TGTGCCAGCAGCCCCGGACCATTCAATCAGCCCCAGCATTTT. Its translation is CASSPGPFNQPQHF.